These 6 T cell receptor beta chains were all obtained from the same sample, sequenced in a study of beta chain features in type 1 diabetes. Whole-study results and caveats: In every one of the four CD4+ subsets, TCRB CDR3s were moderately but significantly shorter in Type 1 diabetes patients.

Reverse transcribing all isolated RNA meant expressed TCRB transcripts were sequenced. Clones were sequenced by immunoSEQ multiplex PCR, and TCRdb holds only the in-frame ones, with some missing. The table includes 95,000 to 150,000 clones, 16% detected once. Their target antigens are unknown. Sequenced material: central memory CD4+ T cells from blood. The receptors come from a man aged 25 to 40 with type 1 diabetes.

The chain has TRBV29-1 and TRBJ1-2, with D tentatively TRBD1 (6 bases). The CDR3 loop spans 15 amino acids. Germline V lookup: CDR1 SQVTM, CDR2 ANQGSEA. V was trimmed by 0 bases and J by 7 bases, leaving 18 bases between them. The CDR3 region has the DNA TGCAGCGTTGAAGATCCGGGCAGGGGAGTCAGTGGCTACACCTTC. It is translated as CSVEDPGRGVSGYTF.

This clone turned up a few times. The genes are TRBV2 and TRBJ2-2; D call uncertain. This CDR3 spans 13 amino acids. CDR1 and CDR2 from the germline V gene are SNHLY and FYNNEI. V gave up 8 bases and J gave up 0 bases, with 7 bases separating them. CDR3 in DNA: TGTGCCAGCCGCACAGCGAACACCGGGGAGCTGTTTTTT. It is translated as CASRTANTGELFF.

About this clone: This same CDR3 is encoded by further DNA sequences in the sample. V usage is TRBV4-1 and J usage is TRBJ2-3; 12 bases align to TRBD2. The germline gives CDR1 MGHRA, CDR2 YSYEKL. Trimming removed 1 base from V and 4 bases from J; junction bases left unmatched: 0. The CDR3 runs to 15 residues. The CDR3 loop reads CASSQGTSGADTQYF. The CDR3 bases are TGCGCCAGCAGCCAAGGGACTAGCGGGGCAGATACGCAGTATTTT.

This chain uses TRBV7-3 with TRBJ1-1; D unclear. V was pared by 2 bases and J by 5 bases, with 9 bases between. The CDR3 is made up of 13 amino acids. From germline, CDR1 is SGHTA and CDR2 FQGTGA. This CDR3 reads CASSLYEGTEAFF. In DNA form, the CDR3 reads TGTGCCAGCAGCTTATACGAGGGTACTGAAGCTTTCTTT.

The chain links TRBV19 to TRBJ2-3, with TRBD1 identical over 7 bases. This CDR3 comprises 14 residues. Germline V gene lookup returns CDR1 LNHDA and CDR2 SQIVND (reference sequence). V dropped 8 bases and J dropped 0; count of bases not matched to a gene: 5. The CDR3 protein is CASGVQGSTDTQYF. DNA for the CDR3: TGTGCCAGTGGGGTACAGGGGAGCACAGATACGCAGTATTTT.

The chain uses TRBV14 and TRBJ1-2; D call uncertain. The V gene's germline CDR1 is SGHDN and CDR2 FVKESK. The V gene lost 3 bases and the J gene lost 3 bases, with 14 bases spanning the gap. The CDR3 sequence is 15 residues long. CDR3 sequence reads: CASSHILDGDYGYTF. The DNA of the CDR3 is TGTGCCAGCAGCCATATCCTTGACGGCGACTATGGCTACACCTTC.